This is a list of T cell receptor beta chains from one sample in a study of T cell responses to AZD1222 COVID-19 vaccine. TCRdb's table, derived via immunoSEQ multiplex PCR, lists solely in-frame clones and lacks some. The sample consists of 100,000 to 150,000 clones, approximately 92% of them appearing once. Specimen: peripheral blood, collected on day 0 of AZD1222 vaccination. Every receptor here comes from an adult in good health. CDR3s include the opening cysteine and the closing phenylalanine or tryptophan. The D gene is left open where the match is weak. Rows may omit the clone size; those that give it use once, few, many or a size class.

size | J | V | D | DNA | CDR3
. | TRBJ1-2 | TRBV5-8 | TRBD1 | TGTGCCAGCAGCTGGCGGACAGGGGACTATGGCTACACCTTC | CASSWRTGDYGYTF
. | TRBJ1-2 | TRBV11-2 | . | TGTGCCAGCAGCTTAGATCGGTGGAATAACTATGGCTACACCTTC | CASSLDRWNNYGYTF
few | TRBJ1-5 | TRBV4-3 | . | TGCGCCAGCAGCCAAGAATGGGTTCGAGGGAATCAGCCCCAGCATTTT | CASSQEWVRGNQPQHF
. | TRBJ2-1 | TRBV19 | . | TGTGCCAGTAGTTATTCCTACAATGAGCAGTTCTTC | CASSYSYNEQFF
. | TRBJ2-7 | TRBV7-2 | TRBD1 | TGTGCCAGCAGTAAGGACAGGGGGCTTGGGTCTATCGAGCAGTACTTC | CASSKDRGLGSIEQYF
. | TRBJ1-1 | TRBV7-8 | TRBD1 | TGTGCCAGCAGCTTAGAGGGACAGATGAACACTGAAGCTTTCTTT | CASSLEGQMNTEAFF
. | TRBJ1-1 | TRBV5-6 | . | TGTGCCAGCAGCTTGGCCGAGGGGAGCACTGAAGCTTTCTTT | CASSLAEGSTEAFF
. | TRBJ1-1 | TRBV3-1/TRBV3-2 | TRBD1 | TGTGCCAGCAGCCAACGTCCCGACAGGGTGAACACTGAAGCTTTCTTT | CASSQRPDRVNTEAFF
few | TRBJ1-6 | TRBV3-1/TRBV3-2 | . | TGTGCCAGCAGCCAAGAGGGGACCCAAAATTCACCCCTCCACTTT | CASSQEGTQNSPLHF
. | TRBJ1-1 | TRBV5-4 | . | TGTGCCAGCAGCTTGGGCGGCAGGTCGGGCACTGAAGCTTTCTTT | CASSLGGRSGTEAFF
. | TRBJ1-2 | TRBV6-2/TRBV6-3 | TRBD1 | TGTGCCAGCAGTAAACAGGGGGACTATGGCTACACCTTC | CASSKQGDYGYTF
. | TRBJ1-6 | TRBV11-2 | . | TGTGCCAGCAGCCCATGGACGAATTCACCCCTCCACTTT | CASSPWTNSPLHF
. | TRBJ2-1 | TRBV28 | TRBD1 | TGTGCCAGCAGTCCGGGACAGGGGGCCGTAAATGAGCAGTTCTTC | CASSPGQGAVNEQFF
. | TRBJ1-2 | TRBV2 | TRBD1 | TGTGCCAGCGACCTCATACAGGGGGCTTATGGCTACACCTTC | CASDLIQGAYGYTF
. | TRBJ1-1 | TRBV7-2 | . | TGTGCCACCCTTAGGGGCCGTGGGGACACTGAAGCTTTCTTT | CATLRGRGDTEAFF
once | TRBJ1-5 | TRBV19 | . | TGTGCCAGTAGTATAGTGGCCGACCCAGGCAGTCAGCCCCAGCATTTT | CASSIVADPGSQPQHF
. | TRBJ1-6 | TRBV18 | . | TGTGCCAGCTCACCAGAACAACCCCTGGGCTCCTATAATTCACCCCTCCACTTT | CASSPEQPLGSYNSPLHF
. | TRBJ1-6 | TRBV6-5 | TRBD1 | TGTGCCAGCAGGGCCGACAGGGGGAATTCACCCCTCCACTTT | CASRADRGNSPLHF
few | TRBJ2-3 | TRBV4-3 | . | TGCGCCAGCAGCCAGGGTCCCGGAGGGGGAGACACAGATACGCAGTATTTT | CASSQGPGGGDTDTQYF
. | TRBJ1-2 | TRBV7-2 | . | TGTGCCAGCAGCTCGACAGGATACTATGGCTACACCTTC | CASSSTGYYGYTF
. | TRBJ2-3 | TRBV19 | . | TGTGCCAGTAGTATCGGGGGTGGGGATACGCAGTATTTT | CASSIGGGDTQYF
. | TRBJ1-2 | TRBV28 | . | TGTGCCAGCAGTCCGACCAGGCGGGCTGGGTTGGGCTACACCTTC | CASSPTRRAGLGYTF
. | TRBJ1-2 | TRBV11-2 | . | TGTGCCAGCAGCTTAAATCGGGGGGCGGATGGCTACACCTTC | CASSLNRGADGYTF
. | TRBJ2-7 | TRBV4-3 | TRBD1 | TGCGCCAGCAGCCAAGAAGGCAGGGGGTCTGGGGAGCAGTACTTC | CASSQEGRGSGEQYF
. | TRBJ2-4 | TRBV28 | . | TGTGCCAGCAGTCACCGGGCCAAAAACATTCAGTACTTC | CASSHRAKNIQYF
. | TRBJ2-6 | TRBV6-2/TRBV6-3 | TRBD1 | TGTGCCAGCAGTTACTCCCGGGACAGGGGTTGGTCTGGGGCCAACGTCCTGACTTTC | CASSYSRDRGWSGANVLTF
. | TRBJ1-6 | TRBV7-9 | . | TGTGCCAGCGGTCGGATAGGGGCTGCAGGATTAGCCCTCCACTTT | CASGRIGAAGLALHF
. | TRBJ1-1 | TRBV3-1/TRBV3-2 | . | TGTGCCAGCAGCTCAGGGTGGACTGAAGCTTTCTTT | CASSSGWTEAFF
. | TRBJ1-1 | TRBV2 | TRBD1 | TGTGCCAGCAGTGCCCAGGGGGGTAACACTGAAGCTTTCTTT | CASSAQGGNTEAFF
. | TRBJ2-3 | TRBV5-1 | . | TGCGCCAGCAGCTCCGGGACAAACACAGATACGCAGTATTTT | CASSSGTNTDTQYF
. | TRBJ2-1 | TRBV4-1 | TRBD1 | TGCGCCAGCAGCCTGAGGGACAGGGGCCAGAATGAGCAGTTCTTC | CASSLRDRGQNEQFF
. | TRBJ1-2 | TRBV7-8 | . | TGTGCCAGCAGCCTATCCCTTGGGGGCGGGCTCAGCTATGGCTACACCTTC | CASSLSLGGGLSYGYTF
. | TRBJ2-2 | TRBV25-1 | . | TGTGCCAGCCCCGGGACCATGGGGAACACCGGGGAGCTGTTTTTT | CASPGTMGNTGELFF
. | TRBJ2-5 | TRBV7-9 | . | TGTGCCAGCAGCCCGGGACTTGGAGAGACCCAGTACTTC | CASSPGLGETQYF
. | TRBJ2-7 | TRBV6-1 | TRBD2 | TGTGCCAGCAGTGATCGAGCGGGGTCCTCCTACGAGCAGTACTTC | CASSDRAGSSYEQYF
. | TRBJ2-7 | TRBV9 | TRBD1 | TGTGCCAGCAGCTCGGGACAGGGGTTGGCCTACGAGCAGTACTTC | CASSSGQGLAYEQYF
few | TRBJ2-7 | TRBV7-9 | TRBD2 | TGTGCCAGCAGCTTTACAGCGGGGAGGGACGAGCAGTACTTC | CASSFTAGRDEQYF
. | TRBJ1-2 | TRBV11-2 | TRBD1 | TGTGCCAGCAGCTTAACACAGGGGGCCTCCTATGGCTACACCTTC | CASSLTQGASYGYTF
. | TRBJ2-1 | TRBV28 | . | TGTGCCAGCAGTTTAAACAATGAGCAGTTCTTC | CASSLNNEQFF
. | TRBJ2-2 | TRBV6-2/TRBV6-3 | . | TGTGCCAGCAGTCTGTCCGGGGAGGCCGGGGAGCTGTTTTTT | CASSLSGEAGELFF